This T cell receptor (beta chain) was recovered during a study of tumour-infiltrating T cells in Burkitt lymphoma. Study as a whole: This cohort included all epidemiological subtypes of Burkitt lymphoma.

Sequencing used immunoSEQ multiplex PCR; TCRdb keeps in-frame clones, though not all of them. The sample lists about 50,000 clones, around 31% occurring once. The clonotype originates from a human donor with Burkitt lymphoma. Sequenced sample: tumor tissue.

The CDR3 bases are TGCAGTGCTAGGGGGGAGACCCAGTACTTC. It encodes CSARGETQYF. The rearrangement links TRBV20-1 to TRBJ2-5; D is uncertain. V shed 3 bases and J shed 5 bases, with 4 bases lying between them. The germline CDR1 and CDR2 sequences are DFQATT and SNEGSKA (reference sequence). The CDR3 has 10 residues.